This entry describes one T cell receptor (beta chain). Its antigen remains unidentified. An end of the junction differs from the germline gene, which may be a read error. TCRdb's copy holds only in-frame clones and misses some; the assay was immunoSEQ multiplex PCR. The sample consists of about 130,000 clones, 89% of them appearing once. This entry is derived from a study of cytomegalovirus exposure and HLA in healthy donors. As for the study in general: The use of the same platform for the approximately 130 validation repertoires and the roughly 730 first-cohort repertoires was reported by a later analysis. Findings and caveats of the study: Reportedly, cytomegalovirus status was diagnosed with high sensitivity and specificity. For most TCR sequences rarity was the rule, although some public TCRs occurred in many donors. There were some 150 TCR beta chains listed as cytomegalovirus-associated.

The germline gives CDR1 SGHRS, CDR2 YFSETQ. CDR3 length equals 13 residues. This sequence originates from a woman between 18 and 29 years old in good health and CMV-seronegative. Input material: PBMCs. J is TRBJ2-1 and V is TRBV5-1; 9 bases are shared with TRBD1. CDR3 residues: CASSPEGRTGAVF. The DNA of the CDR3 is TGCGCCAGCAGCCCGGAGGGGAGGACAGGGGCGGTCTTC. Filled out from reference TRBV5-1 and TRBJ2-1, the complete variable domain reads KAGVTQTPRYLIKTRGQQVTLSCSPISGHRSVSWYQQTPGQGLQFLFEYFSETQRNKGNFPGRFSGRQFSNSRSEMNVSTLELGDSALYLCASSPEGRTGAVFGPGTRLTVL.